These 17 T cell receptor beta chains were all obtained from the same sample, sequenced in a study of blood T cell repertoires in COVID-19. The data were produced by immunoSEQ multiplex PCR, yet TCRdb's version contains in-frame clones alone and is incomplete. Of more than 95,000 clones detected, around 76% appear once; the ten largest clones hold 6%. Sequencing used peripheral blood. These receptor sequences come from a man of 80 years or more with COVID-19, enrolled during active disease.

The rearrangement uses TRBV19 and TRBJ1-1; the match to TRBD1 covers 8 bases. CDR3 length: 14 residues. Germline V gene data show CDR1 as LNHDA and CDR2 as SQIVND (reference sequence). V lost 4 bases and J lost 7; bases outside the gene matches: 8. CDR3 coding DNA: TGTGCCAGTAGTACCCTGGACAGGGCCGATGAAGCTTTCTTT. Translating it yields CASSTLDRADEAFF. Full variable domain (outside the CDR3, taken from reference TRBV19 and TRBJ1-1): DGGITQSPKYLFRKEGQNVTLSCEQNLNHDAMYWYRQDPGQGLRLIYYSQIVNDFQKGDIAEGYSVSREKKESFPLTVTSAQKNPTAFYLCASSTLDRADEAFFGQGTRLTVV.

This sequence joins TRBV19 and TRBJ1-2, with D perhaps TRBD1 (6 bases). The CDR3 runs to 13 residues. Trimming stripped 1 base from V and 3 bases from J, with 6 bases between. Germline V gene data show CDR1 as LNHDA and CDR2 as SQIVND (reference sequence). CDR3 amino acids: CASSIAGDYGYTF. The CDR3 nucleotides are TGTGCCAGTAGTATAGCAGGGGACTATGGCTACACCTTC. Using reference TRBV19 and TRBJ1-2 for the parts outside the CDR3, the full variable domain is DGGITQSPKYLFRKEGQNVTLSCEQNLNHDAMYWYRQDPGQGLRLIYYSQIVNDFQKGDIAEGYSVSREKKESFPLTVTSAQKNPTAFYLCASSIAGDYGYTFGSGTRLTVV.

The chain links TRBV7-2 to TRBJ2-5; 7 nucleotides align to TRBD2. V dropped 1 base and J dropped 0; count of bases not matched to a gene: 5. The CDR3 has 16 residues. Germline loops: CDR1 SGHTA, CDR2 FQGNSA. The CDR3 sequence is CASSLGLLAYQETQYF. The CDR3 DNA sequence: TGTGCCAGCAGCTTAGGCTTACTAGCGTACCAAGAGACCCAGTACTTC.

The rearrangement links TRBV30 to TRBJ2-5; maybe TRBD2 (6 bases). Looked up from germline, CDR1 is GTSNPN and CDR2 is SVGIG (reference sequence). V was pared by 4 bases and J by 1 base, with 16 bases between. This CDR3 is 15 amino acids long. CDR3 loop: CAWNRGGRSQETQYF. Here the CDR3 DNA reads TGTGCCTGGAATAGAGGTGGGAGGAGCCAAGAGACCCAGTACTTC.

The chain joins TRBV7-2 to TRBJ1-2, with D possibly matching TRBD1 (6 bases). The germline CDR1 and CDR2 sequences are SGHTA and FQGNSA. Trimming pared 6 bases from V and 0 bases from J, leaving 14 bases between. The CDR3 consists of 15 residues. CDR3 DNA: TGTGCCAGCAGTCCCGGACAGTCCTCTAACTATGGCTACACCTTC. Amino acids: CASSPGQSSNYGYTF. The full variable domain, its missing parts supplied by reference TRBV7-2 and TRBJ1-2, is GAGVSQSPSNKVTEKGKDVELRCDPISGHTALYWYRQSLGQGLEFLIYFQGNSAPDKSGLPSDRFSAERTGGSVSTLTIQRTQQEDSAVYLCASSPGQSSNYGYTFGSGTRLTVV.

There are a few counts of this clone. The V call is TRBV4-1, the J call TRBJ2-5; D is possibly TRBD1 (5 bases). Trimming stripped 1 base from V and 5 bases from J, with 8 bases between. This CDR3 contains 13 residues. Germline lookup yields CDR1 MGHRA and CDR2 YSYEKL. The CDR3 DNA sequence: TGCGCCAGCAGCCAAGCAGGGTTGGAGACCCAGTACTTC. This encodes CASSQAGLETQYF.

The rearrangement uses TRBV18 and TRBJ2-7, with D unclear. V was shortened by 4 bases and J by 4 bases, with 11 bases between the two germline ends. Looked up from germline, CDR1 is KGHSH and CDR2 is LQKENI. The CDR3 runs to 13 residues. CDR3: CASSLGVGYEQYF. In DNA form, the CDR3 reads TGTGCCAGCTCACTCGGAGTAGGTTACGAGCAGTACTTC.

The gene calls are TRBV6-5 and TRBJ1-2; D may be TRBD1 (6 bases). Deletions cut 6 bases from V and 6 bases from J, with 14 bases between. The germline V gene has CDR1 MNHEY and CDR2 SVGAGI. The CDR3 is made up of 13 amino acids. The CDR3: CASRITGLDGYTF. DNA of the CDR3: TGTGCCAGCAGGATTACAGGGCTCGATGGCTACACCTTC.

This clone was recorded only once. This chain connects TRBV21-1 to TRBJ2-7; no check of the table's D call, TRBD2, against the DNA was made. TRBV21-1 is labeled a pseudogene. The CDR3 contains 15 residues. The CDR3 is CASSKSPGGPYEQYF. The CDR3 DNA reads TGTGCCAGCAGCAAATCCCCGGGAGGGCCGTACGAGCAGTACTTC.

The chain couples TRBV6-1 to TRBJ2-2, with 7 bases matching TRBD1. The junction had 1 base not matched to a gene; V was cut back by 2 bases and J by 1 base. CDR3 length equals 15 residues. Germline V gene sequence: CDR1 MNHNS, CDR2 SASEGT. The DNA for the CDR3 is TGTGCCAGCAGTGAACAGGGGGAGAACACCGGGGAGCTGTTTTTT. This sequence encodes CASSEQGENTGELFF.

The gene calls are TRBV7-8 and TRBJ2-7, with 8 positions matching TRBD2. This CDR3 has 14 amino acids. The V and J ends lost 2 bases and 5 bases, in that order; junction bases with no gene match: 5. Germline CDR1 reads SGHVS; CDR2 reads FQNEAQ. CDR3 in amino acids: CASSLRREANEQYF. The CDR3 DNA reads TGTGCCAGCAGCTTAAGGCGGGAGGCCAACGAGCAGTACTTC.

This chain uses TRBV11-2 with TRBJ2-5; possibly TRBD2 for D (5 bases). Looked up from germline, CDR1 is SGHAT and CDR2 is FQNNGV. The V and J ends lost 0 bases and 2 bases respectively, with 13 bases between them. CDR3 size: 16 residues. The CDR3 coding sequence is TGTGCCAGCAGCTTAGAACCTCTCCGGGGACAAGAGACCCAGTACTTC. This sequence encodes CASSLEPLRGQETQYF. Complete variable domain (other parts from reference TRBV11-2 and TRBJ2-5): EAGVAQSPRYKIIEKRQSVAFWCNPISGHATLYWYQQILGQGPKLLIQFQNNGVVDDSQLPKDRFSAERLKGVDSTLKIQPAKLEDSAVYLCASSLEPLRGQETQYFGPGTRLLVL.

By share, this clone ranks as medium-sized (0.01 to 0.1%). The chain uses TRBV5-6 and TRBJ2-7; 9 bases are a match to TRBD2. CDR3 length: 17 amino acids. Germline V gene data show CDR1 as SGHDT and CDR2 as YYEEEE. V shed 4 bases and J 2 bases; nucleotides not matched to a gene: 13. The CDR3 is CASSVIVLAGNTYEQYF. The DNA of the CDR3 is TGTGCCAGCAGCGTCATTGTGCTAGCGGGGAATACCTACGAGCAGTACTTC.

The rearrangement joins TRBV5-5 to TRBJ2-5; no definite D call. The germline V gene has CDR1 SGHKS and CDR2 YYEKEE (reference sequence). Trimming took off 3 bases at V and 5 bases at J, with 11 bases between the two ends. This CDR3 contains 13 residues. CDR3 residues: CASSSYLAETQYF. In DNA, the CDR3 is TGTGCCAGCAGCTCGTATCTTGCGGAGACCCAGTACTTC.

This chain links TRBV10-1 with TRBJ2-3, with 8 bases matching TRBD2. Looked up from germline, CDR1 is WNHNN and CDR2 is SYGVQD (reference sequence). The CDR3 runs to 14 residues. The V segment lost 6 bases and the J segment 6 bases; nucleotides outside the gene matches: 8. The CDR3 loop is CASSMSGSGDTQYF. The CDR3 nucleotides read TGCGCCAGCAGCATGAGCGGGAGTGGGGATACGCAGTATTTT.

CDR3 in amino acids: CASSYQQGTYEQYF. CDR3 nucleotides: TGTGCCAGCAGTTACCAACAGGGAACCTACGAGCAGTACTTC. V is TRBV6-5 and J is TRBJ2-7; D may be TRBD1 (6 bases). This CDR3 contains 14 residues. The V end lost 2 bases, the J end lost 2 bases, and 10 bases lay between the germline ends. CDR1 MNHEY and CDR2 SVGAGI come from the germline V gene.

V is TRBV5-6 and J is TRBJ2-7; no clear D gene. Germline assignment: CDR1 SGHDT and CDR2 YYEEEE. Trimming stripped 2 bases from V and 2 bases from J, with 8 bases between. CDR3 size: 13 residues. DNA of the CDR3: TGTGCCAGCAGCTTTGGCCCCACCTACGAGCAGTACTTC. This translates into CASSFGPTYEQYF.